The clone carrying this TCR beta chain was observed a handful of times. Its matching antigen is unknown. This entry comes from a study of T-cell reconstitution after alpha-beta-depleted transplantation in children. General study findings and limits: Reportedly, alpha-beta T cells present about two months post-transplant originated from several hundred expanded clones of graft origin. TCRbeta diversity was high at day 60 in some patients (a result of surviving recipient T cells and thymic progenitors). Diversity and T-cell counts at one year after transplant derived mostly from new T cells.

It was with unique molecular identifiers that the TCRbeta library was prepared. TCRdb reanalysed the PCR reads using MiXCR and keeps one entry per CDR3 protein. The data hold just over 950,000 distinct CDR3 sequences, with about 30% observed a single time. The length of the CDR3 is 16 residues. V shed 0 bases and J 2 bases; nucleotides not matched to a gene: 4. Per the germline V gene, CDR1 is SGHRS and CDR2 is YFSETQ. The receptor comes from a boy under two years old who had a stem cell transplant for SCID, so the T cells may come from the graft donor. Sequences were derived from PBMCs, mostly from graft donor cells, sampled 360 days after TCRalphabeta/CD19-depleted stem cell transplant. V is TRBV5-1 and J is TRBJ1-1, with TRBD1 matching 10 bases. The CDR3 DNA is TGCGCCAGCAGCTTGGACGGGACAGGGGCTAACACTGAAGCTTTCTTT. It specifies CASSLDGTGANTEAFF. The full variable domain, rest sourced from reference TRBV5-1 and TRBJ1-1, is KAGVTQTPRYLIKTRGQQVTLSCSPISGHRSVSWYQQTPGQGLQFLFEYFSETQRNKGNFPGRFSGRQFSNSRSEMNVSTLELGDSALYLCASSLDGTGANTEAFFGQGTRLTVV.